Listed here are 16 T cell receptor beta chains from one sample, sequenced in a study of resident and recirculating memory T cells in vitiligo. Assay used: immunoSEQ multiplex PCR; TCRdb lists only in-frame clones, some missing. The repertoire holds around 70,000 clones, approximately 90% seen once, with around 4.7% in the top ten. The sample comprised blood. All receptors come from a male donor with vitiligo.

V is TRBV7-3 and J is TRBJ2-5; 8 positions agree with TRBD2. The V gene's germline CDR1 is SGHTA and CDR2 FQGTGA. The CDR3 sequence is 14 residues long. V shed 5 bases, J shed 3 bases, and the junction held 5 bases outside the gene matches. The DNA of the CDR3 is TGTGCCAGCAGCCTAGCGGGCTCGGAAGAGACCCAGTACTTC. Translating gives CASSLAGSEETQYF.

The gene calls are TRBV5-6 and TRBJ1-2, with D possibly matching TRBD1 (6 bases). The V gene lost 4 bases and the J gene lost 3 bases, with 10 bases spanning the gap. Germline loops: CDR1 SGHDT, CDR2 YYEEEE. The CDR3 has 13 amino acids. The CDR3, as DNA: TGTGCCAGCAGCCTTGGACAGTACTATGGCTACACCTTC. This sequence encodes CASSLGQYYGYTF.

This clone has a single count. V is TRBV4-3 and J is TRBJ1-2; TRBD1 is a possible D gene (5 bases). V was trimmed by 0 bases and J by 0 bases, leaving 14 bases between them. The CDR3 runs to 17 residues. Germline assignment: CDR1 LGHNA and CDR2 YSLEER. CDR3 in amino acids: CASSQDGFRAPNYGYTF. CDR3 nucleotides: TGCGCCAGCAGCCAAGATGGATTCAGGGCACCTAACTATGGCTACACCTTC.

The chain joins TRBV7-8 to TRBJ1-1, with 8 bases aligning to TRBD1. Germline V gene sequence: CDR1 SGHVS, CDR2 FQNEAQ. The CDR3 is 14 residues long. V gave up 1 base and J gave up 5 bases; unmatched junction bases: 3. The CDR3 DNA follows: TGTGCCAGCAGCTTAGAACAGGGGGGTACTGAAGCTTTCTTT. Translated, it gives CASSLEQGGTEAFF.

This clone was recorded only once. The chain links TRBV7-9 to TRBJ2-7; D might be TRBD2 (7 bases). The V gene's germline CDR1 is SEHNR and CDR2 FQNEAQ (reference sequence). The V gene lost 1 base and the J gene lost 3 bases, with 13 bases spanning the gap. The CDR3 is 15 amino acids. Here the CDR3 DNA reads TGTGCCAGCAGCTTAGAGGAGGGGGGGATCTACGAGCAGTACTTC. Amino acid sequence: CASSLEEGGIYEQYF. Full variable domain (missing parts from reference TRBV7-9 and TRBJ2-7): DTGVSQNPRHKITKRGQNVTFRCDPISEHNRLYWYRQTLGQGPEFLTYFQNEAQLEKSRLLSDRFSAERPKGSFSTLEIQRTEQGDSAMYLCASSLEEGGIYEQYFGPGTRLTVT.

This clone was seen a few times. This rearrangement joins TRBV4-3 to TRBJ2-3; 15 nucleotides match TRBD2. The germline gives CDR1 LGHNA, CDR2 YSLEER. CDR3 length: 17 amino acids. Trimming at V came to 3 bases and at J to 3 bases, leaving 4 bases not matched to a gene. This chain's CDR3 is CASSQAGTSGGTDTQYF. CDR3 bases: TGCGCCAGCAGCCAGGCCGGGACTAGCGGGGGGACAGATACGCAGTATTTT.

The chain combines TRBV7-3 with TRBJ2-3; maybe TRBD2 (6 bases). Trimming stripped 1 base from V and 13 bases from J, with 12 bases between. CDR1 and CDR2 (germline): SGHTA, FQGTGA. This CDR3 spans 12 amino acids. CDR3 amino acids: CASSLRGLFKYF. The CDR3 DNA reads as TGTGCCAGCAGCTTAAGGGGACTGTTCAAGTATTTT. The variable domain in full, with the rest retrieved from reference TRBV7-3 and TRBJ2-3, is GAGVSQTPSNKVTEKGKYVELRCDPISGHTALYWYRQSLGQGPEFLIYFQGTGAADDSGLPNDRFFAVRPEGSVSTLKIQRTERGDSAVYLCASSLRGLFKYFGPGTRLTVL.

J is TRBJ1-2 and V is TRBV7-8, with D unclear. The germline V gene encodes CDR1 SGHVS and CDR2 FQNEAQ. The CDR3 has 11 amino acids. Trimming cost V 3 bases and J 6 bases, with 5 bases left between them. The CDR3 DNA reads as TGTGCCAGCAGCTTGGGAGATGGCTACACCTTC. Protein: CASSLGDGYTF.

This CDR3 reads CASSVETVSGNTIYF. The DNA for the CDR3 is TGTGCCAGCAGCGTCGAGACAGTATCCGGAAACACCATATATTTT. V gene TRBV28 combines with J gene TRBJ1-3; tentatively, D is TRBD1 (5 bases). The CDR3 is 15 residues long. Looked up from germline, CDR1 is MDHEN and CDR2 is SYDVKM. V was shortened by 6 bases and J by 4 bases, with 16 bases between the two germline ends.

The chain links TRBV30 to TRBJ1-2, with 7 bases that match TRBD1. The V gene's germline CDR1 is GTSNPN and CDR2 SVGIG (reference sequence). The CDR3 runs 13 residues. The V segment lost 2 bases and the J segment 7 bases; nucleotides outside the gene matches: 7. The CDR3 sequence: CAWSLTGVPGYTF. As DNA, the CDR3 is TGTGCCTGGAGTCTAACAGGGGTTCCTGGCTACACCTTC.

J is TRBJ1-6 and V is TRBV6-5, with D maybe TRBD1 (5 bases). The germline V and J ends were trimmed by 1 base and 8 bases, with 15 bases remaining between them. Germline CDR1 MNHEY, CDR2 SVGAGI. The CDR3 is 16 residues long. The DNA of the CDR3 is TGTGCCAGCAGTTACTGGGGGGGAGGTAGGGATTCACCCCTCCACTTT. This translates into CASSYWGGGRDSPLHF.

This rearrangement joins TRBV25-1 to TRBJ2-3, with D possibly being TRBD1 (5 bases). Trimming removed 4 bases from V and 3 bases from J, with 20 bases in between. In germline, CDR1 is MGHDK, CDR2 SYGVNS. The CDR3 is made up of 17 amino acids. The CDR3 sequence is CASSGYTGSGATDTQYF. The CDR3 nucleotides are TGTGCCAGCAGTGGGTACACCGGAAGTGGGGCAACAGATACGCAGTATTTT. Combining the CDR3 with reference TRBV25-1 and TRBJ2-3 gives the whole variable domain EADIYQTPRYLVIGTGKKITLECSQTMGHDKMYWYQQDPGMELHLIHYSYGVNSTEKGDLSSESTVSRIRTEHFPLTLESARPSHTSQYLCASSGYTGSGATDTQYFGPGTRLTVL.

The chain has TRBV6-5 and TRBJ1-6; 8 bases align to TRBD1. CDR1 is MNHEY and CDR2 is SVGAGI in the germline V gene. CDR3 size: 16 residues. J lost 10 bases, V lost 2 bases, and 10 bases had no gene match. The CDR3 DNA follows: TGTGCCAGCAGTTACAACCCCAGGGGGCAAAGATCACCCCTCCACTTT. Its translation is CASSYNPRGQRSPLHF.

The chain joins TRBV5-4 to TRBJ2-7, with 8 bases lining up with TRBD2. This CDR3 contains 14 residues. Trimming at V came to 0 bases and at J to 5 bases, leaving 4 bases not matched to a gene. Germline V gives CDR1 SGHNT, CDR2 YYREEE (reference sequence). For the CDR3, the DNA is TGTGCCAGCAGCTTGGCGGGGGGGAGGCACGAGCAGTACTTC. Amino acid sequence: CASSLAGGRHEQYF.

This chain links TRBV28 with TRBJ2-5; D is unclear. Germline CDR1 MDHEN, CDR2 SYDVKM. CDR3 size: 14 residues. Trimming cost V 3 bases and J 0 bases, with 8 bases left between them. CDR3 sequence (DNA): TGTGCCAGCAGTTTTTTCCAGAACCAAGAGACCCAGTACTTC. This codes for CASSFFQNQETQYF.

V gene TRBV10-3 combines with J gene TRBJ1-6; D is possibly TRBD1 (6 bases). Trimming removed 11 bases from V and 4 bases from J, with 15 bases in between. This CDR3 is 14 amino acids long. Germline values: CDR1 ENHRY, CDR2 SYGVKD. In DNA, the CDR3 is TGTGCCTCGAAACAGGGACTATATAATTCACCCCTCCACTTT. Its translation: CASKQGLYNSPLHF.